The rows below give T cell receptor beta chains drawn from one sample of a study of blood T cell repertoires in COVID-19. This table comes from immunoSEQ multiplex PCR, and its TCRdb copy is limited to in-frame clones, with some not included. The sample has about 150,000 clones; 70% to 90% are singletons. Source material: peripheral blood. These receptors all come from an older woman with COVID-19, enrolled during active disease. CDR3s include the opening cysteine and the closing phenylalanine or tryptophan. A D gene is named only where the DNA matches it firmly. Size is omitted from some rows. Given values are once, few, many or a class for expanded clones.

d_gene	abundance	v_gene	j_gene	CDR3nt	CDR3aa
TRBD2	.	TRBV19	TRBJ2-1	TGTGCCAGTAGTAAACGGACTAGCTCGAGCTCCTACAATGAGCAGTTCTTC	CASSKRTSSSSYNEQFF
.	.	TRBV6-1	TRBJ2-3	TGTGCCAGCAGTGAAAGGCACAGGGAACCAGATACGCAGTATTTT	CASSERHREPDTQYF
.	.	TRBV5-1	TRBJ1-1	TGCGCCAGCAAAGGGGTAAACATGAACACTGAAGCTTTCTTT	CASKGVNMNTEAFF
.	.	TRBV27	TRBJ1-1	TGTGCCAGCAGTTTCAGCGTGGGCACTGAAGCTTTCTTT	CASSFSVGTEAFF
.	.	TRBV4-1	TRBJ2-2	TGCGCCAGCAGCCAAGAACGGACCGGGGAGCTGTTTTTT	CASSQERTGELFF
.	few	TRBV27	TRBJ1-5	TGTGCCAGCAGCTTACGGACAGCCGAAAAGCCCCAGCATTTT	CASSLRTAEKPQHF
.	.	TRBV19	TRBJ1-4	TGTGCCATTGCAGCGGGGTCTAATGAAAAACTGTTTTTT	CAIAAGSNEKLFF
.	.	TRBV3-1/TRBV3-2	TRBJ1-5	TGTGCCAGCAGCCAACGGGGAAGGAATCAGCCCCAGCATTTT	CASSQRGRNQPQHF
TRBD2	.	TRBV18	TRBJ2-1	TGTGCCAGCTCACCACGGGGGACTAGCGGGTCTTACAATGAGCAGTTCTTC	CASSPRGTSGSYNEQFF
.	.	TRBV18	TRBJ2-7	TGTGCCAGCTCACCACAACAGCCTTACGAGCAGTACTTC	CASSPQQPYEQYF
.	.	TRBV21-1	TRBJ1-3	TGTGCCAGCAGCAATCAACAGGAAGCTCGAAACACCATATATTTT	CASSNQQEARNTIYF
TRBD1	.	TRBV7-3	TRBJ1-6	TGTGCCAGCAGCTCGGGACAGGGAATATCATCACCCCTCCACTTT	CASSSGQGISSPLHF
.	.	TRBV10-3	TRBJ1-1	TGTGCCATCAGTGAGTCGAGTTCGAGGAACACTGAAGCTTTCTTT	CAISESSSRNTEAFF
.	once	TRBV12-3/TRBV12-4	TRBJ1-2	TGTGCCAGCAGATGGACAGTAAACTATGGCTACACCTTC	CASRWTVNYGYTF